Listed here is a single T cell receptor (beta chain). What it binds is unknown. The sample is drawn from a study of cytomegalovirus exposure and HLA in healthy donors. Overall study: There were roughly 110 million unique TCR beta sequences, drawn from roughly 200 million T cells, in an earlier analysis. Counted in an early data release were about 80 million unique TCRs from HLA-typed donors.

The PCR had 60 Vbeta and 13 Jbeta primers. The data were produced by immunoSEQ multiplex PCR, yet TCRdb's version contains in-frame clones alone and is incomplete. The table includes fewer than 75,000 clones, around 83% detected once. Trimming pared 2 bases from V and 3 bases from J, leaving 7 bases between. This CDR3 comprises 13 residues. Germline-derived CDR1 and CDR2 are KGHSH and LQKENI. Study-wide results and limits: Associated with cytomegalovirus, according to the listing, were about 160 TCR beta chains.

The sequenced material came from PBMCs. This sequence joins TRBV18 and TRBJ1-2; D is unclear. The source of this sequence is a man aged 25 to 40 in good health and CMV-seronegative. The CDR3 here is CASSPEQDYGYTF. The CDR3 nucleotides read TGTGCCAGCTCACCAGAGCAGGACTATGGCTACACCTTC.